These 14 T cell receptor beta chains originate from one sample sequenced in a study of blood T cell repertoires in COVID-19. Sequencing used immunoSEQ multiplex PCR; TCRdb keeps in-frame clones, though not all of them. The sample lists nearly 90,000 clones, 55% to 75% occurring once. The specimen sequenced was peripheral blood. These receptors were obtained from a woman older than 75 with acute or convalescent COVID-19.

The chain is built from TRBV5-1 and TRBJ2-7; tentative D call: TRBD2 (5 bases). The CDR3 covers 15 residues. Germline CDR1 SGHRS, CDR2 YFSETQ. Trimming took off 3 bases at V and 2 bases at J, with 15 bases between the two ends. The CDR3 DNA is TGCGCCAGCAGCTGGGCCGGGAAAGAAACCTACGAGCAGTACTTC. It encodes CASSWAGKETYEQYF.

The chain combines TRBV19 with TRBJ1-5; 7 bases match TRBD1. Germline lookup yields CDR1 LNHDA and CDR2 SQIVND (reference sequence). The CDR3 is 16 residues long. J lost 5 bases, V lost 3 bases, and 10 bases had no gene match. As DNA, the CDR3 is TGTGCCAGTAGTATTCGTGGCAGGGGGAACCATCAGCCCCAGCATTTT. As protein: CASSIRGRGNHQPQHF.

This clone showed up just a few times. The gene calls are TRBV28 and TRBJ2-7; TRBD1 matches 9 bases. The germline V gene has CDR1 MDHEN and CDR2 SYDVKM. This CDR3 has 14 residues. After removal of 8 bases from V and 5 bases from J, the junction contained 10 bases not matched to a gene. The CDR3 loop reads CASHPGTGTHEQYF. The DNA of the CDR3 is TGTGCCAGCCACCCCGGGACAGGGACCCACGAGCAGTACTTC.

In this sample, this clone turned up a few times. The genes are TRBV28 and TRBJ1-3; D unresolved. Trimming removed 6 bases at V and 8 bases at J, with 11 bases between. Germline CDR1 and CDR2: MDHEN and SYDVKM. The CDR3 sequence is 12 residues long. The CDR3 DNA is TGTGCCAGCAGGCTCGGACTCGACACCATATATTTT. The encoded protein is CASRLGLDTIYF.

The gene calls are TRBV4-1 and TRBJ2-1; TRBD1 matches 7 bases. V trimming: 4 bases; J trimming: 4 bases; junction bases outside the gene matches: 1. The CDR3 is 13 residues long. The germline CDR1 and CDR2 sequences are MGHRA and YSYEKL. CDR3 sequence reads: CASSRTGYNEQFF. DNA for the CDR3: TGCGCCAGCAGCCGGACAGGATACAATGAGCAGTTCTTC.

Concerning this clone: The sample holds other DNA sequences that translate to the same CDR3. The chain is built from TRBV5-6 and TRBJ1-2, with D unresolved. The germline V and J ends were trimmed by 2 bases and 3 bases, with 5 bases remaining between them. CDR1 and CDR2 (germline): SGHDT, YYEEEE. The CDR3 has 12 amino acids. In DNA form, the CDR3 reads TGTGCCAGCAGCTTAACGGACTATGGCTACACCTTC. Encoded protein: CASSLTDYGYTF.

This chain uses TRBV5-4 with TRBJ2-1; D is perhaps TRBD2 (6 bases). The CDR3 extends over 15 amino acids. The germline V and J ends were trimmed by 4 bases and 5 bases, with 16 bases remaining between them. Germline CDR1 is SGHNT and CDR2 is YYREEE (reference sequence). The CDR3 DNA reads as TGTGCCAGCAGCAGACCCCGGGACTTACACAATGAGCAGTTCTTC. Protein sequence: CASSRPRDLHNEQFF.

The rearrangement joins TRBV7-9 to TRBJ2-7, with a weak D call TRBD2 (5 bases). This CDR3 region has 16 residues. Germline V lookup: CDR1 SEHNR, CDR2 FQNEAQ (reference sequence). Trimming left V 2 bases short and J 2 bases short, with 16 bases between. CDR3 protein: CASSLRTGSPTYEQYF. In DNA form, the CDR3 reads TGTGCCAGCAGCTTAAGGACGGGGTCGCCAACCTACGAGCAGTACTTC.

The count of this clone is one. CDR3 nucleotide sequence: TGTGCCAGTAGTATAAAGAAACAGGGGGCCACAGATACGCAGTATTTT. It codes for CASSIKKQGATDTQYF. V usage is TRBV19 and J usage is TRBJ2-3; 9 bases are shared with TRBD1. The CDR3 sequence is 16 residues long. V gave up 2 bases and J gave up 2 bases; unmatched junction bases: 5. Per the germline V gene, CDR1 is LNHDA and CDR2 is SQIVND (reference sequence). The variable domain in full, with the rest retrieved from reference TRBV19 and TRBJ2-3, is DGGITQSPKYLFRKEGQNVTLSCEQNLNHDAMYWYRQDPGQGLRLIYYSQIVNDFQKGDIAEGYSVSREKKESFPLTVTSAQKNPTAFYLCASSIKKQGATDTQYFGPGTRLTVL.

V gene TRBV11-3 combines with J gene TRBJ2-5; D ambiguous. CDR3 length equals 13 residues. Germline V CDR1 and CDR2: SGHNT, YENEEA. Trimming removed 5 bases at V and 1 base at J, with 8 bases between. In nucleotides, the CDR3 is TGTGCCAGCAGCCTAAACTTCCAAGAGACCCAGTACTTC. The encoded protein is CASSLNFQETQYF.

The CDR3 protein is CASSRDRGSPLHF. CDR3 nucleotides: TGCGCCAGCAGCCGGGACAGGGGTTCACCCCTCCACTTT. The chain couples TRBV5-1 to TRBJ1-6, with 10 bases identical to TRBD1. The CDR3 extends over 13 amino acids. The V and J ends lost 4 bases and 9 bases, in that order; junction bases with no gene match: 1. CDR1 SGHRS and CDR2 YFSETQ come from the germline V gene.

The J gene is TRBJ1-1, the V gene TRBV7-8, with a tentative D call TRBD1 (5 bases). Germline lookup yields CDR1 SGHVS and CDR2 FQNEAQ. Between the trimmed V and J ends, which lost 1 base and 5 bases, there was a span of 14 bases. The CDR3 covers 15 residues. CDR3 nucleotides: TGTGCCAGCAGCTTAGATCCCGGGGGGGGGACTGAAGCTTTCTTT. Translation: CASSLDPGGGTEAFF.

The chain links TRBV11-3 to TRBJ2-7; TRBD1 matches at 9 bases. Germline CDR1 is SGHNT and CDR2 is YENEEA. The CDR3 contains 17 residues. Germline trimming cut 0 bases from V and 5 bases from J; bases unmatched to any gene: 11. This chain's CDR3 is CASSLDRKDRGSDEQYF. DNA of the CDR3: TGTGCCAGCAGCTTAGATCGAAAGGACAGGGGTTCTGACGAGCAGTACTTC.

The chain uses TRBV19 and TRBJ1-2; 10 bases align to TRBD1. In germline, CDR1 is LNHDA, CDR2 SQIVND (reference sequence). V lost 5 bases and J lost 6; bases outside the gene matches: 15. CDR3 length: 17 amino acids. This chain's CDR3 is CASSGGQGSVGFDGYTF. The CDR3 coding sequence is TGTGCCAGTAGTGGGGGACAGGGGAGCGTCGGTTTCGATGGCTACACCTTC.